Here is one TCR beta chain with its context. What it recognizes is unknown. The sample comes from a study of long-term antiretroviral therapy in people with HIV. General study findings and limits: Blood specimens, gathered between the mid-2000s and the late 2010s, were possibly obtained under older ART regimens. Dominant in the repertoire at all time points were clones expanded before ART.

Every donor contributed at least one pre-ART and at least two post-ART PBMC samples. Each HIV-infected participant was given treatment in the United States. Researchers ran immunoSEQ v3.0 at survey level. Libraries were prepared by immunoSEQ multiplex PCR; TCRdb keeps only in-frame clonotypes and omits some of them. The sample has tens of thousands of clones; roughly 84% are singletons. The CDR3 runs 14 residues. CDR1 is SGHTS and CDR2 is YDEGEE in the germline V gene. V lost 1 base and J lost 10; bases outside the gene matches: 6. The source material was unsorted PBMCs, sampled about 4.3 years after starting antiretroviral therapy. The genes are TRBV5-8 and TRBJ2-1; 9 nucleotides agree with TRBD2. This sequence was found in a man aged 25-40 years with HIV. CDR3 protein: CASSLFSTSGEQFF. Written as DNA, the CDR3 is TGTGCCAGCAGCTTGTTTAGCACTAGCGGGGAGCAGTTCTTC. Together with reference TRBV5-8 and TRBJ2-1, the CDR3 gives the full variable domain: EAGVTQSPTHLIKTRGQQATLRCSPISGHTSVYWYQQALGLGLQFLLWYDEGEERNRGNFPPRFSGRQFPNYSSELNVNALELEDSALYLCASSLFSTSGEQFFGPGTRLTVL.